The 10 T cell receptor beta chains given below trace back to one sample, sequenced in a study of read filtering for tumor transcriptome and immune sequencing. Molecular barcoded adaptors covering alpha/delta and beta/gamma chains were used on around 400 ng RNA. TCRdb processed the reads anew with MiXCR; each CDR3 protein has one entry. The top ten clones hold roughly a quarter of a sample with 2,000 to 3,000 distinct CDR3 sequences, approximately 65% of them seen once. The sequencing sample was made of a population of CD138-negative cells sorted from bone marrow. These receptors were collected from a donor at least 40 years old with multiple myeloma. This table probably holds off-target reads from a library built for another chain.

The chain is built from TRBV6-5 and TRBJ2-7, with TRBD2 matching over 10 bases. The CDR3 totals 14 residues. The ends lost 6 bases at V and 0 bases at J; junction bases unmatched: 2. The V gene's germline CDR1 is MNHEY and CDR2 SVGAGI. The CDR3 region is CASRASGSSYEQYF. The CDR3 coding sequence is TGTGCCAGCAGGGCTAGCGGGAGCTCCTACGAGCAGTACTTC.

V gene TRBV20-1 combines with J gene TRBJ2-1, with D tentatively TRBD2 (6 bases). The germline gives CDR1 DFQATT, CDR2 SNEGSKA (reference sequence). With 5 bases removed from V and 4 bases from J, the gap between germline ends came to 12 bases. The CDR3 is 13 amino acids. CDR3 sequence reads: CSAVRDSYNEQFF. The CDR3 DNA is TGCAGTGCTGTCCGGGACTCTTACAATGAGCAGTTCTTC.

The CDR3 sequence: CSARGNTGELFF. CDR3 coding DNA: TGCAGTGCTAGAGGGAACACCGGGGAGCTGTTTTTT. The J gene is TRBJ2-2, the V gene TRBV20-1; D is unclear. CDR1 is DFQATT and CDR2 is SNEGSKA in the germline V gene (reference sequence). V lost 1 base and J lost 1, with 1 base in between. The CDR3 extends over 12 amino acids.

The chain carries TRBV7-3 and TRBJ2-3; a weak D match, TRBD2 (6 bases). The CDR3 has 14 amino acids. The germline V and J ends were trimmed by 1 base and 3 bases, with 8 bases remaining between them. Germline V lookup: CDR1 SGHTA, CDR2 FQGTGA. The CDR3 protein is CASSLNGGTDTQYF. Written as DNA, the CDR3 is TGTGCCAGCAGCTTAAACGGGGGTACAGATACGCAGTATTTT.

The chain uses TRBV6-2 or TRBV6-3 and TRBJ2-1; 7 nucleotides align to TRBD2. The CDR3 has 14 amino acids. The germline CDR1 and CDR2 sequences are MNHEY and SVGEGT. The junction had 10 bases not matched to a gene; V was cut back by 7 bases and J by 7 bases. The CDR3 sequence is CASTTSAYFNEQFF. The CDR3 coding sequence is TGTGCCAGCACCACTAGCGCCTATTTTAATGAGCAGTTCTTC.

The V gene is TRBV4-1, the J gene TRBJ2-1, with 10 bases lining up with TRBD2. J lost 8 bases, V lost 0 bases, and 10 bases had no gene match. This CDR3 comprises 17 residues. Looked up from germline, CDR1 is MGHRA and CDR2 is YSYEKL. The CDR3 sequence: CASSQEILAGEGYEQFF. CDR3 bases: TGCGCCAGCAGCCAAGAGATCCTAGCGGGGGAGGGCTATGAGCAGTTCTTC.

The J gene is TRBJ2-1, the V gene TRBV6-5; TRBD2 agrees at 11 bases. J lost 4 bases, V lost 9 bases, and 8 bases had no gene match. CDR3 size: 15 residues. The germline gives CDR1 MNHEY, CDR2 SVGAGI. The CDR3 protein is CASTNIAGGYNEQFF. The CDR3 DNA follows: TGTGCCAGTACTAACATAGCGGGGGGGTACAATGAGCAGTTCTTC.

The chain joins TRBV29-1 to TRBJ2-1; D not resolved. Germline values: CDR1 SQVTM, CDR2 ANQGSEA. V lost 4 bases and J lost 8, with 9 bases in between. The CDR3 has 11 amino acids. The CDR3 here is CSVGAGDEQFF. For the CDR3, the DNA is TGCAGCGTTGGGGCTGGGGATGAGCAGTTCTTC.

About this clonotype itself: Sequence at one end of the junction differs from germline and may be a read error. The CDR3 nucleotides are TGTGCCTCCAGCGTCGAGGGGCATGGGCAGTTCTTC. Translation: CASSVEGHGQFF. The V gene is TRBV15, the J gene TRBJ2-1; tentatively, D is TRBD1 or TRBD2 (5 bases each). The length of the CDR3 is 12 residues. CDR1 LNHNV and CDR2 YYDKDF come from the germline V gene (reference sequence).

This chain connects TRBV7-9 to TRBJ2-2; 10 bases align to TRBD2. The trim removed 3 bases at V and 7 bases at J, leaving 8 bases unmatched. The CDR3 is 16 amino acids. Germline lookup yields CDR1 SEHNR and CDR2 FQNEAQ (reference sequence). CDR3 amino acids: CASSLRLAGAGGELFF. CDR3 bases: TGTGCCAGCAGCTTGAGGCTAGCGGGAGCTGGCGGGGAGCTGTTTTTT. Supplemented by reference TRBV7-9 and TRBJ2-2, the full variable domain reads DTGVSQNPRHKITKRGQNVTFRCDPISEHNRLYWYRQTLGQGPEFLTYFQNEAQLEKSRLLSDRFSAERPKGSFSTLEIQRTEQGDSAMYLCASSLRLAGAGGELFFGEGSRLTVL.